The 18 T cell receptor beta chains presented below share a single source sample, sequenced in a study of blood T cell repertoires in COVID-19. TCRdb keeps only in-frame clones here, not all; method: immunoSEQ multiplex PCR. Of 200,000 to 250,000 clones in the sample, about 88% were seen once. Sequencing used peripheral blood. These receptors were collected from a man aged 60-69 years with acute or convalescent COVID-19.

In its sample, this clone was seen once. This chain links TRBV27 with TRBJ1-2; maybe TRBD1 (5 bases). The V and J ends lost 8 bases and 6 bases respectively, with 19 bases between them. CDR3 length equals 14 residues. The germline CDR1 and CDR2 sequences are MNHEY and SMNVEV (reference sequence). CDR3 in amino acids: CASGRQLRLHGYTF. The CDR3 coding sequence is TGTGCCAGCGGTAGACAGTTACGGCTACATGGCTACACCTTC.

This clone occurred a few times. The V and J genes are TRBV6-2 or TRBV6-3 and TRBJ2-7; 9 positions agree with TRBD1. The CDR3 totals 13 residues. The trim removed 5 bases at V and 7 bases at J, leaving 6 bases unmatched. The germline V gene has CDR1 MNHEY and CDR2 SVGEGT. The CDR3 loop reads CASSKQGAWEQYF. In DNA form, the CDR3 reads TGTGCCAGCAGTAAACAGGGGGCCTGGGAGCAGTACTTC.

The chain carries TRBV30 and TRBJ1-5; D may be TRBD1 (5 bases). The germline CDR1 and CDR2 sequences are GTSNPN and SVGIG (reference sequence). Trimming shortened V by 4 bases and J by 2 bases, and 15 bases separated the two germline ends. The length of the CDR3 is 15 residues. In nucleotides, the CDR3 is TGTGCCTGGACGGCAGGGAGGAGTGGCAATCAGCCCCAGCATTTT. Residues: CAWTAGRSGNQPQHF.

The V gene is TRBV21-1, the J gene TRBJ1-1. TRBV21-1 is listed as a pseudogene. The CDR3 runs 16 residues. CDR3 amino acids: CASSAILGIMNTEAFF. The DNA for the CDR3 is TGTGCCAGCAGCGCCATCCTCGGGATCATGAACACTGAAGCTTTCTTT.

The CDR3 protein is CASSVAVSGGNHEQFF. In DNA, the CDR3 is TGTGCCAGCAGCGTAGCTGTAAGCGGGGGTAACCATGAGCAGTTCTTC. The rearrangement links TRBV9 to TRBJ2-1; TRBD2 agrees at 8 bases. The CDR3 length is 16 residues. Losses at the gene ends were 0 bases for V and 8 bases for J; bases not matched to a gene: 10. Germline-derived CDR1 and CDR2 are SGDLS and YYNGEE.

The rearrangement joins TRBV24-1 to TRBJ2-1; the D gene is possibly TRBD2 (6 bases). The CDR3 runs to 14 residues. Germline loops: CDR1 KGHDR, CDR2 SFDVKD. V was trimmed by 0 bases and J by 5 bases, leaving 7 bases between them. In nucleotides, the CDR3 is TGTGCCACCAGTGATTTGATAGCGGACAATGAGCAGTTCTTC. Amino acid sequence: CATSDLIADNEQFF.

This chain connects TRBV9 to TRBJ2-3; D might be TRBD2 (7 bases). Trimming took 3 bases from V and 4 from J, leaving 24 bases between them. This CDR3 contains 18 residues. Per the germline V gene, CDR1 is SGDLS and CDR2 is YYNGEE. The DNA of the CDR3 is TGTGCCAGCAGCGAGGTTGGTGGGGGGGCTCTTGGGGCAGATACGCAGTATTTT. Its translation is CASSEVGGGALGADTQYF.

The chain is built from TRBV6-2 or TRBV6-3 and TRBJ1-6; TRBD1 matches 10 bases. The CDR3 spans 14 residues. Germline CDR1 is MNHEY and CDR2 is SVGEGT. V dropped 5 bases and J dropped 5; count of bases not matched to a gene: 0. CDR3 amino acids: CASSGTGDNSPLHF. In DNA, the CDR3 is TGTGCCAGCAGTGGGACAGGGGATAATTCACCCCTCCACTTT.

The chain couples TRBV3-1 (or the pseudogene TRBV3-2) to TRBJ2-3, with 12 nucleotides matching TRBD2. CDR1 and CDR2 from the germline V gene are LGHDT and YNNKEL (reference sequence). V was clipped by 6 bases and J by 5 bases; unmatched bases: 6. The CDR3 spans 15 residues. The CDR3 bases are TGTGCCAGCAGGTTGACTAGCGGGGGTGGAGATACGCAGTATTTT. Its protein is CASRLTSGGGDTQYF.

V gene TRBV11-2 combines with J gene TRBJ2-7; tentatively, D is TRBD1 (6 bases). Trimming pared 5 bases from V and 0 bases from J, leaving 14 bases between. The CDR3 has 15 residues. CDR1 is SGHAT, CDR2 FQNNGV, per germline. The CDR3 DNA reads TGTGCCAGCAGCACAGGGCTTACGAGCTCCTACGAGCAGTACTTC. Amino acid sequence: CASSTGLTSSYEQYF.

This sequence joins TRBV6-4 and TRBJ2-2; D is possibly TRBD1 (6 bases). The CDR3 is 16 residues long. V dropped 1 base and J dropped 3 bases, with 12 bases sitting between them. Germline values: CDR1 MRHNA, CDR2 SNTAGT. CDR3 sequence reads: CASSDLAGDDTGELFF. CDR3 coding DNA: TGTGCCAGCAGTGACTTGGCAGGGGACGACACCGGGGAGCTGTTTTTT.

The V call is TRBV6-5, the J call TRBJ1-2, with 8 bases lining up with TRBD1. Germline V CDR1 and CDR2: MNHEY, SVGAGI. Trimming removed 10 bases from V and 2 bases from J; junction bases left unmatched: 6. There are 13 residues in the CDR3. Here the CDR3 DNA reads TGTGCCACCCGGACAGGGACGAACTATGGCTACACCTTC. It yields the protein CATRTGTNYGYTF.

J is TRBJ2-3 and V is TRBV11-2, with 8 bases identical to TRBD2. CDR3 size: 16 residues. V gave up 5 bases and J gave up 1 base; unmatched junction bases: 8. Germline-derived CDR1 and CDR2 are SGHAT and FQNNGV. For the CDR3, the DNA is TGTGCCAGCAGCCAAACGGGGGGGGTACGCACAGATACGCAGTATTTT. This sequence encodes CASSQTGGVRTDTQYF.

This sequence joins TRBV28 and TRBJ1-2; 9 nucleotides align to TRBD1. V shed 6 bases, J shed 4 bases, and the junction held 15 bases outside the gene matches. This CDR3 is 17 amino acids long. Germline V lookup: CDR1 MDHEN, CDR2 SYDVKM. CDR3 protein: CASSRPTDRGASYGYTF. The CDR3 bases are TGTGCCAGCAGCCGGCCCACGGACAGGGGAGCGTCCTATGGCTACACCTTC.

The chain couples TRBV7-2 to TRBJ1-4; D uncertain. Trimming removed 1 base at V and 7 bases at J, with 7 bases between. The CDR3 loop spans 13 amino acids. The germline CDR1 and CDR2 sequences are SGHTA and FQGNSA. Written as DNA, the CDR3 is TGTGCCAGCAGCTTAGTCTTTCGTGAAAAACTGTTTTTT. Its protein is CASSLVFREKLFF.

This chain connects TRBV2 to TRBJ1-2, with 9 bases matching TRBD1. Trimming took 6 bases from V and 7 from J; bases not matched to a gene: 9. This CDR3 comprises 14 residues. CDR1 and CDR2 (germline): SNHLY, FYNNEI. CDR3 loop: CASSPPGQGRGYTF. The CDR3 nucleotides read TGTGCCAGCAGCCCCCCGGGACAGGGACGTGGCTACACCTTC.

This clone came up a few times. The chain uses TRBV6-5 and TRBJ1-1; 9 bases map to TRBD1. This CDR3 is 12 amino acids long. The trim removed 6 bases at V and 11 bases at J, leaving 7 bases unmatched. Germline assignment: CDR1 MNHEY and CDR2 SVGAGI. The CDR3 here is CASRTGTGTAFF. The CDR3 coding sequence is TGTGCCAGCAGAACCGGGACAGGGACGGCTTTCTTT.

V gene TRBV7-2 combines with J gene TRBJ2-3; D remains ambiguous. There are 12 residues in the CDR3. Trimming shortened V by 4 bases and J by 11 bases, and 13 bases separated the two germline ends. The germline V gene has CDR1 SGHTA and CDR2 FQGNSA. The CDR3 here is CASSYPGSMQYF. The CDR3, as DNA: TGTGCCAGCAGCTATCCAGGATCCATGCAGTATTTT.